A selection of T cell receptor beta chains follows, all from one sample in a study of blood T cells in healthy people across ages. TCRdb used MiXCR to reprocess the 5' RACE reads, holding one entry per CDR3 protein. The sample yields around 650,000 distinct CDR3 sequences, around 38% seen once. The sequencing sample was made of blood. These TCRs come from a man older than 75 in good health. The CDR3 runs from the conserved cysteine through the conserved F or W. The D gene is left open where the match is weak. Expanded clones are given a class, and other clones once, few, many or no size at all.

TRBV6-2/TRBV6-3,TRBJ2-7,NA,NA,CASSYGGASYEQYF,TGTGCCAGCAGTTACGGGGGGGCCTCCTACGAGCAGTACTTC
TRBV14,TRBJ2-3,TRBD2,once,CASSQDQRGAPLTDTQYF,TGTGCCAGCAGCCAAGATCAGCGGGGGGCTCCCCTCACAGATACGCAGTATTTT
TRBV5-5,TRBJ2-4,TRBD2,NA,CASSVAGGGNIQYF,TGTGCCAGCAGCGTGGCGGGAGGAGGAAACATTCAGTACTTC
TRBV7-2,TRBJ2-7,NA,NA,CASSFGGGRYEQYF,TGTGCCAGCAGCTTTGGCGGAGGGCGGTACGAGCAGTACTTC
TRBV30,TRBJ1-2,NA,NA,CAWSVGGAGRGYTF,TGTGCCTGGAGTGTAGGCGGGGCAGGTCGGGGCTACACCTTC
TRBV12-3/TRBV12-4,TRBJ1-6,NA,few,CASSQGPQIYNSPLHF,TGTGCCAGCAGTCAAGGCCCTCAGATCTATAATTCACCCCTCCACTTT
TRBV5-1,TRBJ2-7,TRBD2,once,CASSVAAGEYEQYF,TGCGCCAGCAGCGTGGCCGCGGGGGAGTACGAGCAGTACTTC
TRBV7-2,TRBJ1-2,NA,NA,CASSDPSTVGSYGYTF,TGTGCCAGCAGCGACCCTAGCACCGTGGGGAGCTATGGCTACACCTTC
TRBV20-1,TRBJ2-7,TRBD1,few,CIPGQEIYEQYF,TGCATACCGGGACAGGAGATCTACGAGCAGTACTTC
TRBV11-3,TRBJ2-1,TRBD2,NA,CASSALAGDLNEQFF,TGTGCCAGCAGCGCCCTAGCGGGGGATTTGAATGAGCAGTTCTTC
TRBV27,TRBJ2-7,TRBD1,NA,CASTYSRTGVDEQYF,TGTGCCAGCACCTACTCTCGGACAGGGGTAGATGAGCAGTACTTC
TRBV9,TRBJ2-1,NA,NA,CASSAPYGRSSYNEQFF,TGTGCCAGCAGCGCCCCATACGGGAGAAGCTCCTACAATGAGCAGTTCTTC
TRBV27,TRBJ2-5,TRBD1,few,CASSTQGAETQYF,TGTGCCAGCAGTACACAGGGGGCGGAGACCCAGTACTTC
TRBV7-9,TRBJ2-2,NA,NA,CASSAGPGELFF,TGTGCCAGCAGCGCCGGGCCCGGGGAGCTGTTTTTT
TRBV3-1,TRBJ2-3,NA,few,CASSLGGGDGTDTQYF,TGTGCCAGCAGCCTTGGAGGGGGGGACGGCACAGATACGCAGTATTTT
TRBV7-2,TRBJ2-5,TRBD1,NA,CASSQTGPRETQYF,TGTGCCAGCAGCCAGACAGGGCCCAGAGAGACCCAGTACTTC